This T cell receptor beta chain was sequenced during a study of T cell repertoires in cytomegalovirus infection. In the study overall: Evidence of both CMV infection and a matching HLA type came from public TCR beta signatures.

Whole-study findings and limits: Ex vivo, HLA-C-restricted CMV-specific TCR beta clonotypes prevailed over the rest of the response.

MiXCR, run by TCRdb on the reads, gives a single entry per CDR3 protein. The top ten clones hold about 68% of a sample with approximately 50,000 distinct CDR3 sequences, about a fifth of them seen once. The CDR3 covers 12 residues. Germline lookup yields CDR1 MNHEY and CDR2 SVGEGT. V was shortened by 4 bases and J by 7 bases, with 8 bases between the two germline ends. A note on this clonotype: What it binds is not known.

Here the sequenced sample was CD8+ T cells from cultured PBMCs, taken from culture after CMV antigen stimulation. The sequence was collected from a human donor in good health (CMV status not recorded). Some clones in this sample may be carry-over from other donors' samples. J is TRBJ2-1 and V is TRBV6-2 or TRBV6-3, with D tentatively TRBD2 (5 bases). The CDR3 sequence is CASSWGVNEQFF. DNA for the CDR3: TGTGCCAGCAGTTGGGGAGTGAATGAGCAGTTCTTC.